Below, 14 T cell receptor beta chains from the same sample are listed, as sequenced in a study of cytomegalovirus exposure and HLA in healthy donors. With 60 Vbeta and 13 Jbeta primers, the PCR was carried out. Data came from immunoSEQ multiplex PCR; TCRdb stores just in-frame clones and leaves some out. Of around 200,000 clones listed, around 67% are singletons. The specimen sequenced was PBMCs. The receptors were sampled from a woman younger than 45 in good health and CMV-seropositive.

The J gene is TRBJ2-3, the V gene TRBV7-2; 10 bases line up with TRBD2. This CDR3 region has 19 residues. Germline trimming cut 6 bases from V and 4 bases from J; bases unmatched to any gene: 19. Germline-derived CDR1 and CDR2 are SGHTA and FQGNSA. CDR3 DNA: TGTGCCAGCAGTAGAGGAATACTAGCGGGACTCGTATCCTCAGATACGCAGTATTTT. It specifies CASSRGILAGLVSSDTQYF.

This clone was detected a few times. The CDR3, as DNA: TGTGCCAGCAGCGTTACGGGACAGCCCTACGAGCAGTACTTC. Protein product: CASSVTGQPYEQYF. The J gene is TRBJ2-7, the V gene TRBV6-1; 7 bases align to TRBD1. This CDR3 has 14 residues. V was clipped by 6 bases and J by 2 bases; unmatched bases: 7. Per germline, CDR1 MNHNS and CDR2 SASEGT.

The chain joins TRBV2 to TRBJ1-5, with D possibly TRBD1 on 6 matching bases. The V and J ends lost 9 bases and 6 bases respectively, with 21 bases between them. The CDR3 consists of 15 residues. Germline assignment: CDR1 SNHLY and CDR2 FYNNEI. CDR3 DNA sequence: TGTGCCAGTGTCTCGGATCAGGGGATTTTTCAGCCCCAGCATTTT. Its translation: CASVSDQGIFQPQHF.

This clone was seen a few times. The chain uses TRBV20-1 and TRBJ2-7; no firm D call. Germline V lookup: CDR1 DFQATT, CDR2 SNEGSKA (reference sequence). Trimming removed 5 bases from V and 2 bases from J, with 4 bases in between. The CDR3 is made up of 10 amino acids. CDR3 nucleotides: TGCAGTGCTGGGCCCTACGAGCAGTACTTC. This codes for CSAGPYEQYF.

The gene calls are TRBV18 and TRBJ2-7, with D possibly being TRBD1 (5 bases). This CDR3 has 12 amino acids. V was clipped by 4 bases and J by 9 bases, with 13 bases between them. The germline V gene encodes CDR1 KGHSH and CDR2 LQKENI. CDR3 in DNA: TGTGCCAGCTCACGGCCAGGGTGCGGGCAGTACTTC. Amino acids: CASSRPGCGQYF.

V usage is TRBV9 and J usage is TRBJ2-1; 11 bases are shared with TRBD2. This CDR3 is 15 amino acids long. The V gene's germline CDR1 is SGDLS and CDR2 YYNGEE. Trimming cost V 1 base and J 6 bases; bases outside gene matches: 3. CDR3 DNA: TGTGCCAGCAGCGTAATAGCGGGAGGGACCAATGAGCAGTTCTTC. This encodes CASSVIAGGTNEQFF.

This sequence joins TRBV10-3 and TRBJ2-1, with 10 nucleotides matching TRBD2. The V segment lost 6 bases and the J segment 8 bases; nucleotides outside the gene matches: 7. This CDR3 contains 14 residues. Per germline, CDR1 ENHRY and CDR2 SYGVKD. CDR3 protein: CAISPGLARHEQFF. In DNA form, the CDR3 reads TGTGCCATCAGCCCGGGACTAGCGAGGCATGAGCAGTTCTTC.

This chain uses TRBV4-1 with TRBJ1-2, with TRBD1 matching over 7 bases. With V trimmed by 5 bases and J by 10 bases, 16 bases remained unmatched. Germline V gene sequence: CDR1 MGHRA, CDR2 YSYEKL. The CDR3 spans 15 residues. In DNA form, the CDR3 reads TGCGCCAGCAGCAATAAGGAGGGGACAGACCGTGACTACACCTTC. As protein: CASSNKEGTDRDYTF.

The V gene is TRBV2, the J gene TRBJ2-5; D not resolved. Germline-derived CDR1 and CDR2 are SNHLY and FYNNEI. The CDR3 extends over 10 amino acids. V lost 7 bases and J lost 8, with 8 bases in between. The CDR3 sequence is CASTPPTQYF. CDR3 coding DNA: TGTGCCAGCACCCCTCCTACCCAGTACTTC.

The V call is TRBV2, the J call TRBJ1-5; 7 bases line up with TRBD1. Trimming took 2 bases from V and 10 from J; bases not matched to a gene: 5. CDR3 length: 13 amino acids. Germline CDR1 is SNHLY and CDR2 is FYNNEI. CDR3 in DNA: TGTGCCAGCAGTGAATGGAGGGGGCAACCCCAGCATTTT. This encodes CASSEWRGQPQHF.

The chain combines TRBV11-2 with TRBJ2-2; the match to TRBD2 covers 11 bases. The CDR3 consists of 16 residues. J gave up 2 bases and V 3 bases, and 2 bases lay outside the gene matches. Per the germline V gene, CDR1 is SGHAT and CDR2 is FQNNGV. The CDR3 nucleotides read TGTGCCAGCAGCTTGGGACTAGCGGTTAACACCGGGGAGCTGTTTTTT. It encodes CASSLGLAVNTGELFF. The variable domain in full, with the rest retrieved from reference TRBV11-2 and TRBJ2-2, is EAGVAQSPRYKIIEKRQSVAFWCNPISGHATLYWYQQILGQGPKLLIQFQNNGVVDDSQLPKDRFSAERLKGVDSTLKIQPAKLEDSAVYLCASSLGLAVNTGELFFGEGSRLTVL.

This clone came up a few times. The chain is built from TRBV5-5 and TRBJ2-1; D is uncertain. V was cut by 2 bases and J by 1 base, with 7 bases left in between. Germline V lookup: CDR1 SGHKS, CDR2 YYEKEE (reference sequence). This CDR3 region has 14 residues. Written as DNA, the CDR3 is TGTGCCAGCAGCTTTAAGACATCCTACAATGAGCAGTTCTTC. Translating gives CASSFKTSYNEQFF.

CDR3 region: CASSLRGSPLHF. The DNA for the CDR3 is TGTGCCAGCAGTTTACGGGGGTCACCCCTCCACTTT. The chain joins TRBV27 to TRBJ1-6; D perhaps matches TRBD1 (5 bases). The V end lost 2 bases, the J end lost 10 bases, and 6 bases lay between the germline ends. This CDR3 comprises 12 residues. The germline gives CDR1 MNHEY, CDR2 SMNVEV (reference sequence).

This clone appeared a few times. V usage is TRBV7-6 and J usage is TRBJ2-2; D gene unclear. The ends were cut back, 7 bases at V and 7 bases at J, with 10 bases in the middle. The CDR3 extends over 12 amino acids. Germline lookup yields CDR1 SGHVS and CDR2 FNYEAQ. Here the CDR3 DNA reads TGTGCCAGCATCGACACCCACGGGGAGCTGTTTTTT. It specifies CASIDTHGELFF.